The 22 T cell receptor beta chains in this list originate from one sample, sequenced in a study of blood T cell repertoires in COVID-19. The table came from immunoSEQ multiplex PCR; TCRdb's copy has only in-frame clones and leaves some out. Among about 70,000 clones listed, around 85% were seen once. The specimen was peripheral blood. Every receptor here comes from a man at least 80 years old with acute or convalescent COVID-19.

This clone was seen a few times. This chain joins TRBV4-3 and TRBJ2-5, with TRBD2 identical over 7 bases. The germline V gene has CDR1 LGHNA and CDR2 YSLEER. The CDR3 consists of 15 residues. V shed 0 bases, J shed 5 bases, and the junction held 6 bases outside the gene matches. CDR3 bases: TGCGCCAGCAGCCAAGATGTTGGACTAGTGGAGACCCAGTACTTC. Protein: CASSQDVGLVETQYF.

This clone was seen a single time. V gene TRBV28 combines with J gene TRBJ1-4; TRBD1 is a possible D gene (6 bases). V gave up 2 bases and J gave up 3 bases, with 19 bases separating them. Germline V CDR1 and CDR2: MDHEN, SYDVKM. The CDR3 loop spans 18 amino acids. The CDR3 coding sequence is TGTGCCAGCAGTTTAGTCGGGGGGGCTACTAGGGCTAATGAAAAACTGTTTTTT. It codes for CASSLVGGATRANEKLFF. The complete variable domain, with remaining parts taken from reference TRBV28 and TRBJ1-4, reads DVKVTQSSRYLVKRTGEKVFLECVQDMDHENMFWYRQDPGLGLRLIYFSYDVKMKEKGDIPEGYSVSREKKERFSLILESASTNQTSMYLCASSLVGGATRANEKLFFGSGTQLSVL.

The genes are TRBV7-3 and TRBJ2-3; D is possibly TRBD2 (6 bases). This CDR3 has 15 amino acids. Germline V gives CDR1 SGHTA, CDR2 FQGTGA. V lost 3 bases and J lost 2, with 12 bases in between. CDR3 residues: CASSLGTPYTDTQYF. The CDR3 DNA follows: TGTGCCAGCAGCTTGGGGACTCCATACACAGATACGCAGTATTTT.

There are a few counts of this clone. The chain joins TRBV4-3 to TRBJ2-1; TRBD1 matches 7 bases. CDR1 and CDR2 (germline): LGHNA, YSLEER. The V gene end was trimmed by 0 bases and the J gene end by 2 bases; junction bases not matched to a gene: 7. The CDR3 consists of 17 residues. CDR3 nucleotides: TGCGCCAGCAGCCAAGATCACGACAGGGTCCCCTACAATGAGCAGTTCTTC. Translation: CASSQDHDRVPYNEQFF.

CDR3 sequence: CASSLFPEGNSPLHF. DNA for the CDR3: TGTGCCAGCAGCTTATTTCCAGAGGGAAATTCACCCCTCCACTTT. The chain joins TRBV7-2 to TRBJ1-6, with D uncertain. Trimming removed 2 bases from V and 7 bases from J, with 12 bases in between. CDR3 length: 15 amino acids. Germline CDR1 SGHTA, CDR2 FQGNSA.

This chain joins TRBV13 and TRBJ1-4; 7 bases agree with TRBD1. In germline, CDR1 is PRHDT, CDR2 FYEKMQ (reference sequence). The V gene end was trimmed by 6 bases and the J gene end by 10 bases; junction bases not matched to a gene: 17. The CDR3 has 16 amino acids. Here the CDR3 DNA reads TGTGCCAGCAGGGAGGGACAGCCGTTAACCTTCGTAAAACTGTTTTTT. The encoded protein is CASREGQPLTFVKLFF.

CDR3 nucleotides: TGTGCCAGCAGTTTAGGGGGCTTTGACTACGAGCAGTACTTC. Residues: CASSLGGFDYEQYF. The chain combines TRBV27 with TRBJ2-7; perhaps TRBD1 as D (6 bases). V was pared by 2 bases and J by 3 bases, with 11 bases between. Germline lookup yields CDR1 MNHEY and CDR2 SMNVEV (reference sequence). This CDR3 is built from 14 residues.

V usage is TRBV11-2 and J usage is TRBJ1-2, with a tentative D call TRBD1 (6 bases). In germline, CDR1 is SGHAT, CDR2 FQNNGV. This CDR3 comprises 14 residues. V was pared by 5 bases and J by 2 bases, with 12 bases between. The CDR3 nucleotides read TGTGCCAGCAGCCCAGAGGACAGAAACTATGGCTACACCTTC. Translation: CASSPEDRNYGYTF.

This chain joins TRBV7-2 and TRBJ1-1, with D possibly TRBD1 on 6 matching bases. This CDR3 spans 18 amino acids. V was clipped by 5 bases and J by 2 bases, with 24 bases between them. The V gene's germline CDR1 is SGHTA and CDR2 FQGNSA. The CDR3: CASSQTPTGRSRNTEAFF. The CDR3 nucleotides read TGTGCCAGCAGCCAAACTCCAACAGGGCGCTCGCGTAACACTGAAGCTTTCTTT.

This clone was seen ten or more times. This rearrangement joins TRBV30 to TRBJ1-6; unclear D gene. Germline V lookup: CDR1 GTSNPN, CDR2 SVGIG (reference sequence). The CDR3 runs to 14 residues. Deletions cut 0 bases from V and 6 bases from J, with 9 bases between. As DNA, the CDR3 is TGTGCCTGGAGTGTACTACTGTCTAATTCACCCCTCCACTTT. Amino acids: CAWSVLLSNSPLHF.

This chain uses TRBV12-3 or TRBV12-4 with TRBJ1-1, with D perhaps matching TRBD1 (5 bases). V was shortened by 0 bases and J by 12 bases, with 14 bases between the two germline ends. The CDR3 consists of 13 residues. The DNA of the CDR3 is TGTGCCAGCAGTTTAGCTGGGACTGCCGTTTCTTTCTTT. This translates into CASSLAGTAVSFF.

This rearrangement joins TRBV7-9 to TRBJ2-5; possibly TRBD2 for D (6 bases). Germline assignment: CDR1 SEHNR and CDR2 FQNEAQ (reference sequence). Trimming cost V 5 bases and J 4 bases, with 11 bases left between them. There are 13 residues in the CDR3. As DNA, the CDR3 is TGTGCCAGCAGCCCTGCCGGGGGAGAGACCCAGTACTTC. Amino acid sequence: CASSPAGGETQYF.

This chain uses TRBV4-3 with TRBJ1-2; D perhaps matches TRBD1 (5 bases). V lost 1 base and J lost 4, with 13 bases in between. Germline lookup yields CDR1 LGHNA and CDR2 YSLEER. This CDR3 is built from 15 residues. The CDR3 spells CASSQARQFGYGYTF. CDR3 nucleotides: TGCGCCAGCAGCCAAGCCCGACAGTTTGGCTATGGCTACACCTTC.

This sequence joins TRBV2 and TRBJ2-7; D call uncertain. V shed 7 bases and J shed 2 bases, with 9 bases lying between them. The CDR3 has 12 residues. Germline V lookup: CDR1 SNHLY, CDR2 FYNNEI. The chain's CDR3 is CASTTDAYEQYF. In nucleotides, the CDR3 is TGTGCCAGCACCACAGACGCCTACGAGCAGTACTTC.

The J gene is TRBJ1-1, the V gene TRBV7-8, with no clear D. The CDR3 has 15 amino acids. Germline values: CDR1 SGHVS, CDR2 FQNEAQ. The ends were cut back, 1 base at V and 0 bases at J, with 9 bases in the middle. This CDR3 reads CASSLGQVMNTEAFF. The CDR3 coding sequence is TGTGCCAGCAGCTTAGGTCAGGTGATGAACACTGAAGCTTTCTTT.

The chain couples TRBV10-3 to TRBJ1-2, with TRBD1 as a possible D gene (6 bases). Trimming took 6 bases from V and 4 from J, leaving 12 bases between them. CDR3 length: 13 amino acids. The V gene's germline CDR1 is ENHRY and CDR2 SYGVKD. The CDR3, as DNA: TGTGCCATCAGCACGGACAGCCTCTATGGCTACACCTTC. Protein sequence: CAISTDSLYGYTF.

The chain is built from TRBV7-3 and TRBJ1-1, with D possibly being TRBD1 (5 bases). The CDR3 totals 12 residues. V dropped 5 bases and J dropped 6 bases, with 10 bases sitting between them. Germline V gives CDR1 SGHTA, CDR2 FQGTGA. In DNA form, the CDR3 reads TGTGCCAGCAGCACCCAGGGCTCTGAAGCTTTCTTT. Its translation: CASSTQGSEAFF.

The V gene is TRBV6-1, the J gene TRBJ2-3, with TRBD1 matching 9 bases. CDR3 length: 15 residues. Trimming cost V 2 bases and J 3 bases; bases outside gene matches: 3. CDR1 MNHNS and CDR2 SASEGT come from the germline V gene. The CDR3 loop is CASSEPGTGTDTQYF. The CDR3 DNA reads TGTGCCAGCAGTGAACCGGGGACAGGGACAGATACGCAGTATTTT.

The CDR3 coding sequence is TGTGCCAGCAGTTTAGAGCAGGGGGCGTCAGGAAACACCATATATTTT. This encodes CASSLEQGASGNTIYF. The rearrangement joins TRBV28 to TRBJ1-3; 8 bases agree with TRBD1. CDR1 is MDHEN, CDR2 SYDVKM, per germline. V was clipped by 2 bases and J by 4 bases; unmatched bases: 7. This CDR3 comprises 16 residues.

CDR3 protein: CASSIHRGEQFF. The CDR3 bases are TGTGCCAGTAGTATCCATAGGGGTGAGCAGTTCTTC. The chain joins TRBV19 to TRBJ2-1, with D possibly being TRBD1 (5 bases). V dropped 3 bases and J dropped 9 bases, with 9 bases sitting between them. The CDR3 length is 12 residues. Per germline, CDR1 LNHDA and CDR2 SQIVND (reference sequence).

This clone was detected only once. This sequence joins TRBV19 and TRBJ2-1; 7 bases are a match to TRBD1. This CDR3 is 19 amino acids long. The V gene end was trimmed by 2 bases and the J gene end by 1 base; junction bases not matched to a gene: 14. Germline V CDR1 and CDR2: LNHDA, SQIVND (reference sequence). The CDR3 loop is CASSIKGTRGQRSYNEQFF. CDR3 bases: TGTGCCAGTAGTATAAAGGGAACGAGGGGGCAGAGGTCCTACAATGAGCAGTTCTTC.

Written as DNA, the CDR3 is TGTGCCGGACGGGACAGGGTTTTAGATGGCTACACCTTC. Protein product: CAGRDRVLDGYTF. The V gene is TRBV6-5, the J gene TRBJ1-2, with TRBD1 identical over 9 bases. This CDR3 spans 13 amino acids. Per the germline V gene, CDR1 is MNHEY and CDR2 is SVGAGI. Unmatched junction bases numbered 10, after V lost 11 bases and J lost 6 bases.